The sequence of this T cell receptor (beta chain) was determined in a study of identical twins. Study results and limitations: Within twin pairs, the out-of-frame alpha sequences they shared showed excess low generation probability. The presence of invariant MAIT and iNKT cells could partly confound analyses of zero-insertion sequences.

CDR3 length equals 13 residues. Trimming left V 3 bases short and J 8 bases short, with 11 bases between. Germline CDR1 LGHNA, CDR2 YNFKEQ. Addition of a universal primer site occurred through template switching, and cDNA carried unique molecular identifiers. From the 5' RACE reads, TCRdb called clonotypes with MiXCR, one entry per CDR3 protein. This sample yields around 370,000 distinct CDR3 sequences, of which 9% to 10% are seen a single time; approximately 8.9% belongs to the top ten. A note on this clonotype: Its cognate antigen is unknown.

This receptor was taken from a woman in her forties or fifties in good health. What was sequenced was naive T cells sorted from blood. The rearrangement joins TRBV4-2 to TRBJ2-1; D not certain. In nucleotides, the CDR3 is TGTGCCAGCAGCCAGGTCGGTTCCTATGAGCAGTTCTTC. It yields the protein CASSQVGSYEQFF.